These 32 T cell receptor beta chains came from one sample sequenced in a study of blood T cell repertoires in COVID-19 (dated by TCRdb to the early 2020s). Library method: the immunoSEQ multiplex PCR assay. The table comes from immuneACCESS by way of TCRdb, which keeps in-frame sequences with V and J called. Part of the clones is missing from these tables; in studies checked, under half for an unresolved V gene and the rest for unknown reasons. This sample gives just over 300,000 clones in total; just over 85% of them show up just once. About 4.2% of the sample is in the top ten clones. The sequencing input was PBMCs or T cells enriched from blood (not recorded which). These receptors were collected from a man aged 25-40 years who had recovered from COVID-19.

V and J are TRBV5-1 and TRBJ1-4; the D is unclear. This CDR3 has 16 amino acids. V lost 2 bases and J 2 bases, leaving 13 bases between the germline ends. CDR1 is SGHRS, CDR2 YFSETQ, per germline. In nucleotides, the CDR3 is TGCGCCAGCAGCTTTGTGGGGAGAGGGACTAATGAAAAACTGTTTTTT. This encodes CASSFVGRGTNEKLFF.

This clone was picked up one time. Additional DNA sequences in this sample encode the identical CDR3. This chain joins TRBV9 and TRBJ2-7, with D unclear. The CDR3 extends over 11 amino acids. Germline values: CDR1 SGDLS, CDR2 YYNGEE. V was cut by 4 bases and J by 3 bases, with 5 bases left in between. For the CDR3, the DNA is TGTGCCAGCAGCCCCGGCTACGAGCAGTACTTC. Translating gives CASSPGYEQYF. Together with reference TRBV9 and TRBJ2-7, the CDR3 gives the full variable domain: DSGVTQTPKHLITATGQRVTLRCSPRSGDLSVYWYQQSLDQGLQFLIQYYNGEERAKGNILERFSAQQFPDLHSELNLSSLELGDSALYFCASSPGYEQYFGPGTRLTVT.

About this clone itself: The limits of the CDR3 on the DNA are not certain, so only TCRdb's listed CDR3 is given. The chain uses TRBV11-2 and TRBJ2-5; TRBD2, the D gene given by the table, was not confirmed from the DNA. Germline V lookup: CDR1 SGHAT, CDR2 FQNNGV. The CDR3 is made up of 15 amino acids, end residues included. The CDR3 sequence is CASSLSSVRGETQYF.

V usage is TRBV28 and J usage is TRBJ2-7; 9 positions match TRBD1. The J segment lost 1 base and the V segment lost 4 bases, leaving 5 bases of the junction unmatched. The CDR3 covers 15 residues. Germline assignment: CDR1 MDHEN and CDR2 SYDVKM. The CDR3 protein is CASSWGQGGSYEQYF. Written as DNA, the CDR3 is TGTGCCAGCAGTTGGGGACAGGGAGGTTCCTACGAGCAGTACTTC.

This sequence joins TRBV7-2 and TRBJ2-6; 7 nucleotides align to TRBD1. Germline CDR1 SGHTA, CDR2 FQGNSA. The CDR3 totals 19 residues. With 4 bases clipped from V and 0 bases from J, the junction kept 12 bases outside the gene matches. This chain's CDR3 is CASSSTRQGSLSGANVLTF. In nucleotides, the CDR3 is TGTGCCAGCAGCTCCACCCGACAGGGTTCTCTCTCTGGGGCCAACGTCCTGACTTTC.

This chain connects TRBV24-1 to TRBJ1-2; D is undetermined. This CDR3 comprises 16 residues. CDR1 and CDR2 from the germline V gene are KGHDR and SFDVKD. V gave up 6 bases and J gave up 4 bases, with 20 bases separating them. As DNA, the CDR3 is TGTGCCACCAGTTCGATCCTGAGGTCGGGAGGCTATGGCTACACCTTC. Its translation: CATSSILRSGGYGYTF.

The rearrangement joins TRBV19 to TRBJ1-2; D unclear. V was cut by 5 bases and J by 3 bases, with 13 bases left in between. The CDR3 loop spans 14 amino acids. Looked up from germline, CDR1 is LNHDA and CDR2 is SQIVND (reference sequence). The CDR3 here is CASSEQFYDYGYTF. Written as DNA, the CDR3 is TGTGCCAGTAGTGAACAGTTTTATGACTATGGCTACACCTTC. Using reference TRBV19 and TRBJ1-2 for the parts outside the CDR3, the full variable domain is DGGITQSPKYLFRKEGQNVTLSCEQNLNHDAMYWYRQDPGQGLRLIYYSQIVNDFQKGDIAEGYSVSREKKESFPLTVTSAQKNPTAFYLCASSEQFYDYGYTFGSGTRLTVV.

V and J are TRBV27 and TRBJ2-2; maybe TRBD1 (5 bases). CDR3 length equals 16 residues. The V and J ends lost 8 bases and 5 bases respectively, with 21 bases between them. Per germline, CDR1 MNHEY and CDR2 SMNVEV (reference sequence). The CDR3 DNA reads TGTGCCAGCGGATCTCAGGGAAGGTCAGGAACCGGGGAGCTGTTTTTT. Translation: CASGSQGRSGTGELFF.

The chain employs TRBV7-9 and TRBJ2-1; TRBD2 agrees at 7 bases. The CDR3 covers 17 residues. The ends lost 4 bases at V and 2 bases at J; junction bases unmatched: 11. CDR1 SEHNR and CDR2 FQNEAQ come from the germline V gene (reference sequence). The CDR3 here is CASSSPRGSGPYNEQFF. The CDR3, as DNA: TGTGCCAGCAGCTCTCCCCGGGGTAGCGGGCCCTACAATGAGCAGTTCTTC. Full variable domain (rest looked up from reference TRBV7-9 and TRBJ2-1): DTGVSQNPRHKITKRGQNVTFRCDPISEHNRLYWYRQTLGQGPEFLTYFQNEAQLEKSRLLSDRFSAERPKGSFSTLEIQRTEQGDSAMYLCASSSPRGSGPYNEQFFGPGTRLTVL.

CDR3 DNA sequence: TGTGCCAGCAGCGTCGCAGGGGGCACTGGAAACACCATATATTTT. It codes for CASSVAGGTGNTIYF. The J gene is TRBJ1-3, the V gene TRBV9; 8 bases match TRBD1. Germline CDR1 is SGDLS and CDR2 is YYNGEE. The CDR3 sequence is 15 residues long. V was clipped by 2 bases and J by 2 bases; unmatched bases: 3. The full variable domain, completed using reference TRBV9 and TRBJ1-3, is DSGVTQTPKHLITATGQRVTLRCSPRSGDLSVYWYQQSLDQGLQFLIQYYNGEERAKGNILERFSAQQFPDLHSELNLSSLELGDSALYFCASSVAGGTGNTIYFGEGSWLTVV.

This chain joins TRBV27 and TRBJ2-3; D call uncertain. The CDR3 has 12 residues. V was shortened by 4 bases and J by 5 bases, with 7 bases between the two germline ends. The germline V gene encodes CDR1 MNHEY and CDR2 SMNVEV (reference sequence). In nucleotides, the CDR3 is TGTGCCAGCAGTTCAGGCAGAGATACGCAGTATTTT. Protein: CASSSGRDTQYF.

The chain links TRBV2 to TRBJ2-2; possibly TRBD2 for D (6 bases). This CDR3 spans 16 amino acids. The germline CDR1 and CDR2 sequences are SNHLY and FYNNEI. V was trimmed by 4 bases and J by 3 bases, leaving 15 bases between them. Written as DNA, the CDR3 is TGTGCCAGCAGTGCCCCGGGGGTATATGACACCGGGGAGCTGTTTTTT. Encoded protein: CASSAPGVYDTGELFF.

The chain carries TRBV30 and TRBJ1-2, with 9 bases aligning to TRBD1. This CDR3 contains 16 residues. From germline, CDR1 is GTSNPN and CDR2 SVGIG (reference sequence). V trimming: 1 base; J trimming: 1 base; junction bases outside the gene matches: 7. Written as DNA, the CDR3 is TGTGCCTGGAGTGACGGGACAGGGACGCTTAACTATGGCTACACCTTC. Translation: CAWSDGTGTLNYGYTF.

V gene TRBV7-2 combines with J gene TRBJ1-2; 8 nucleotides line up with TRBD1. CDR1 and CDR2 from the germline V gene are SGHTA and FQGNSA. The CDR3 covers 16 residues. J lost 8 bases, V lost 1 base, and 12 bases had no gene match. CDR3 region: CASSLGGAGQALGYTF. CDR3 nucleotides: TGTGCCAGCAGCTTAGGAGGGGCGGGACAGGCTCTGGGCTACACCTTC.

This clone was seen a handful of times. The chain is built from TRBV7-9 and TRBJ1-4; 8 nucleotides match TRBD1. V gave up 5 bases and J gave up 8 bases; unmatched junction bases: 13. Germline V gene lookup returns CDR1 SEHNR and CDR2 FQNEAQ (reference sequence). The CDR3 consists of 16 residues. CDR3: CASSPGQGAWREKLFF. In DNA, the CDR3 is TGTGCCAGCAGCCCCGGCCAGGGGGCGTGGAGGGAAAAACTGTTTTTT.

Only one count was recorded for this clone. The chain couples TRBV14 to TRBJ1-1, with a possible D match to TRBD1 (6 bases). In germline, CDR1 is SGHDN, CDR2 FVKESK. The CDR3 has 19 amino acids. The ends were cut back, 5 bases at V and 3 bases at J, with 28 bases in the middle. DNA of the CDR3: TGTGCCAGCAGCTATAGAGGGGAATCATACAGGGAAGAGGACACTGAAGCTTTCTTT. Residues: CASSYRGESYREEDTEAFF.

The chain links TRBV11-2 to TRBJ2-3, with 10 bases matching TRBD2. The CDR3 consists of 16 residues. V lost 0 bases, J lost 5 bases, and 5 bases stayed unmatched. CDR1 and CDR2 from the germline V gene are SGHAT and FQNNGV. CDR3 DNA: TGTGCCAGCAGCTTAGACGAAGCGGGAGGGGGAGATACGCAGTATTTT. This encodes CASSLDEAGGGDTQYF.

The CDR3 bases are TGCGCCAGCAGTGAGATCGGGGTTTACTATGGCTACACCTTC. The encoded protein is CASSEIGVYYGYTF. The chain couples TRBV10-1 to TRBJ1-2; unclear D gene. This CDR3 contains 14 residues. Trimming pared 2 bases from V and 3 bases from J, leaving 10 bases between. Germline values: CDR1 WNHNN, CDR2 SYGVQD (reference sequence).

V usage is TRBV7-2 and J usage is TRBJ2-7; 7 positions agree with TRBD2. The CDR3 is 16 amino acids. Germline values: CDR1 SGHTA, CDR2 FQGNSA. V lost 7 bases, J lost 2 bases, and 14 bases stayed unmatched. The CDR3 sequence: CASKHTLGGGPYEQYF. DNA for the CDR3: TGTGCCAGCAAACACACGCTTGGGGGAGGGCCCTACGAGCAGTACTTC. The full variable domain, completed using reference TRBV7-2 and TRBJ2-7, is GAGVSQSPSNKVTEKGKDVELRCDPISGHTALYWYRQSLGQGLEFLIYFQGNSAPDKSGLPSDRFSAERTGGSVSTLTIQRTQQEDSAVYLCASKHTLGGGPYEQYFGPGTRLTVT.

This chain joins TRBV19 and TRBJ2-1; 8 positions agree with TRBD2. The CDR3 has 16 amino acids. The trim removed 5 bases at V and 0 bases at J, leaving 6 bases unmatched. From germline, CDR1 is LNHDA and CDR2 SQIVND (reference sequence). The CDR3 loop reads CASSLLSGSSYNEQFF. For the CDR3, the DNA is TGTGCCAGTAGTTTATTGAGCGGGAGCTCCTACAATGAGCAGTTCTTC.

This clone was counted once. V usage is TRBV18 and J usage is TRBJ2-4; D is perhaps TRBD2 (6 bases). Trimming shortened V by 3 bases and J by 7 bases, and 16 bases separated the two germline ends. The CDR3 extends over 15 amino acids. Germline V gives CDR1 KGHSH, CDR2 LQKENI. CDR3 DNA sequence: TGTGCCAGCTCACCCCCCGGGCTAGCGTGGAACATTCAGTACTTC. Translated: CASSPPGLAWNIQYF.

This clone has more than one count but fewer than ten. The CDR3 DNA sequence: TGCGCCAGCAGAACCGGTGGGAACACTGAAGCTTTCTTT. Translated: CASRTGGNTEAFF. The V gene is TRBV5-1, the J gene TRBJ1-1; D ambiguous. The CDR3 loop spans 13 amino acids. V was cut by 5 bases and J by 1 base, with 9 bases left in between. Germline assignment: CDR1 SGHRS and CDR2 YFSETQ.

This rearrangement joins TRBV10-2 to TRBJ1-5, with 7 bases identical to TRBD1. This CDR3 has 14 residues. With 6 bases clipped from V and 4 bases from J, the junction kept 6 bases outside the gene matches. Per the germline V gene, CDR1 is WSHSY and CDR2 is SAAADI. The CDR3 region is CASRGTDFNQPQHF. The DNA for the CDR3 is TGCGCCAGCAGGGGGACAGACTTTAATCAGCCCCAGCATTTT.

The chain joins TRBV30 to TRBJ2-4, with 7 bases lining up with TRBD1. J lost 0 bases, V lost 3 bases, and 5 bases had no gene match. CDR3 length: 15 amino acids. The germline V gene encodes CDR1 GTSNPN and CDR2 SVGIG (reference sequence). The CDR3 reads CAWRGQGVAKNIQYF. Here the CDR3 DNA reads TGTGCCTGGAGGGGGCAGGGGGTAGCCAAAAACATTCAGTACTTC.

In this sample, this clone turned up once. This rearrangement joins TRBV6-5 to TRBJ2-1; D uncertain. The CDR3 totals 15 residues. The germline gives CDR1 MNHEY, CDR2 SVGAGI. The V end was cut by 4 bases, the J end by 5 bases, with 15 bases between. The CDR3 DNA is TGTGCCAGCAGTTCCCCTACAGTGATCAACAATGAGCAGTTCTTC. Its translation is CASSSPTVINNEQFF.

V and J are TRBV30 and TRBJ2-1, with TRBD2 matching 9 bases. The V segment lost 7 bases and the J segment 9 bases; nucleotides outside the gene matches: 7. The CDR3 has 12 amino acids. Germline CDR1 reads GTSNPN; CDR2 reads SVGIG (reference sequence). CDR3 protein: CAFSGGSGEQFF. CDR3 in DNA: TGTGCCTTTAGCGGGGGCTCCGGTGAGCAGTTCTTC.

This clone has just one count. V is TRBV18 and J is TRBJ2-1, with 9 bases identical to TRBD1. V dropped 1 base and J dropped 5; count of bases not matched to a gene: 9. This CDR3 region has 17 residues. Germline V gives CDR1 KGHSH, CDR2 LQKENI. The CDR3 loop reads CASSPRQGQGEDNEQFF. CDR3 coding DNA: TGTGCCAGCTCACCACGTCAGGGACAGGGCGAGGACAATGAGCAGTTCTTC. The full variable domain, its missing parts supplied by reference TRBV18 and TRBJ2-1, is NAGVMQNPRHLVRRRGQEARLRCSPMKGHSHVYWYRQLPEEGLKFMVYLQKENIIDESGMPKERFSAEFPKEGPSILRIQQVVRGDSAAYFCASSPRQGQGEDNEQFFGPGTRLTVL.

The J gene is TRBJ2-5, the V gene TRBV19; D is possibly TRBD2 (5 bases). Germline V gene data show CDR1 as LNHDA and CDR2 as SQIVND (reference sequence). The CDR3 extends over 14 amino acids. Trimming removed 5 bases from V and 2 bases from J, with 12 bases in between. The DNA of the CDR3 is TGTGCCAGTAGTCTGTATGGAGGACAAGAGACCCAGTACTTC. Translation gives CASSLYGGQETQYF.

The V and J genes are TRBV21-1 and TRBJ2-6; TRBD1 is the table's D call, not checked against the DNA. TRBV21-1 is termed a pseudogene. The CDR3 covers 20 residues. The CDR3 region has the DNA TGTGCCAGCAGCAAACCTCGATCAAACAGGGCGAAGTCTGGGGCCAACGTCCTGACTTTC. It codes for CASSKPRSNRAKSGANVLTF.

Worth noting for this clone: The sample contains more than one DNA sequence encoding this CDR3. The CDR3 loop is CASSWTGAGNTIYF. For the CDR3, the DNA is TGTGCCAGCAGCTGGACAGGGGCTGGAAACACCATATATTTT. This sequence joins TRBV7-2 and TRBJ1-3, with TRBD1 matching over 9 bases. The CDR3 is 14 residues long. Germline V CDR1 and CDR2: SGHTA, FQGNSA. With V trimmed by 4 bases and J by 2 bases, 0 bases remained unmatched.

This clone was seen only once. The genes are TRBV7-9 and TRBJ1-4; D possibly corresponds to TRBD1 (6 bases). The CDR3 covers 15 residues. The V and J ends lost 2 bases and 8 bases respectively, with 15 bases between them. Germline values: CDR1 SEHNR, CDR2 FQNEAQ (reference sequence). In DNA form, the CDR3 reads TGTGCCAGCAGCTTACACCAGGGGCAAGGGGAAAAACTGTTTTTT. Translating gives CASSLHQGQGEKLFF.

The chain links TRBV14 to TRBJ1-1, with D unresolved. CDR3 length: 15 amino acids. Germline V lookup: CDR1 SGHDN, CDR2 FVKESK. Trimming cost V 0 bases and J 2 bases, with 10 bases left between them. CDR3 sequence: CASSQEGGFNTEAFF. In DNA, the CDR3 is TGTGCCAGCAGCCAAGAGGGCGGGTTTAACACTGAAGCTTTCTTT.